The TCR beta chain under discussion was sequenced for a study of PD-1 blockade in classical Hodgkin lymphoma. Study-wide points: Baseline diversity was lower in partial responders and progressors than complete responders.

Notes on this clone: What it binds is not known.

The germline gives CDR1 SGHRS, CDR2 YFSETQ. This CDR3 region has 15 residues. V gave up 5 bases and J gave up 8 bases, with 19 bases separating them. Clones were sequenced by immunoSEQ multiplex PCR, and TCRdb holds only the in-frame ones, with some missing. The sample yields more than 20,000 clones, approximately 90% seen once. The time point is: cycle 4 day 1 (C4D1), after 6 weeks of nivolumab. There was relapse after autologous stem cell transplantation in every patient, and there was variation in brentuximab vedotin exposure. Complete response, partial response or progressive disease constituted the best response categories observed.

The chain joins TRBV5-1 to TRBJ1-4, with D possibly being TRBD1 (5 bases). This TCR derives from a human donor with classical Hodgkin lymphoma. Sequencing used peripheral blood mononuclear cells (PBMCs), obtained before the fourth cycle of nivolumab. The CDR3 sequence: CASSSGTSQGEKLFF. The CDR3 region has the DNA TGCGCCAGCAGTTCCGGGACCTCCCAGGGAGAAAAACTGTTTTTT.